This TCR beta chain was observed in a study of cytomegalovirus exposure and HLA in healthy donors. CDR3 size: 17 residues. V was pared by 1 base and J by 2 bases, with 2 bases of the junction left unmatched. From germline, CDR1 is LNHDA and CDR2 SQIVND (reference sequence). A multiplex PCR was run with 60 Vbeta primers and 13 Jbeta primers. Assay: immunoSEQ multiplex PCR; the TCRdb copy retains only in-frame clones and omits some. The data show roughly 120,000 clones, more than 65% seen once. Study-level findings and limits: A later analysis reportedly found that, within productive TCRs, an Asian-associated ancestry cluster had fewer N-insertions than the mean observed across the roughly 730 donors. Most TCR sequences were seen very rarely across donors, but some public TCRs occurred in many. It was confirmed in vitro that a few of the CMV-associated chains were specific for CMV antigens.

Samples came from healthy bone marrow donors. Remarks on this clone: Antigen unknown. Other DNA sequences in the sample encode the same CDR3.

The TCR comes from a woman aged 60-75 years in good health and CMV-seropositive. Sequences were obtained from PBMCs. This sequence joins TRBV19 and TRBJ2-2; TRBD2 agrees at 12 bases. CDR3 coding DNA: TGTGCCAGTAGTATAGGACTAGCGGGAGCCAACACCGGGGAGCTGTTTTTT. This sequence encodes CASSIGLAGANTGELFF.